This T cell receptor beta chain was recovered during a study of T cell responses to AZD1222 COVID-19 vaccine. Recipients boosted at about 4 weeks or about 12 weeks are pooled. TCRdb's copy holds only in-frame clones and misses some; the assay was immunoSEQ multiplex PCR. The sample has over 120,000 clones, roughly 84% seen once. Germline CDR1 and CDR2: ENHRY and SYGVKD. The CDR3 is 14 residues long. The junction had 2 bases not matched to a gene; V was cut back by 7 bases and J by 1 base. The J gene is TRBJ2-2, the V gene TRBV10-3; 8 bases align to TRBD1. The specimen comprised peripheral blood, sampled 28 days after the second AZD1222 dose. The sequence was collected from an adult who received the AZD1222 COVID-19 vaccine. Here the CDR3 reads CAITGTGNTGELFF. In nucleotides, the CDR3 is TGTGCCATCACCGGGACAGGGAACACCGGGGAGCTGTTTTTT.